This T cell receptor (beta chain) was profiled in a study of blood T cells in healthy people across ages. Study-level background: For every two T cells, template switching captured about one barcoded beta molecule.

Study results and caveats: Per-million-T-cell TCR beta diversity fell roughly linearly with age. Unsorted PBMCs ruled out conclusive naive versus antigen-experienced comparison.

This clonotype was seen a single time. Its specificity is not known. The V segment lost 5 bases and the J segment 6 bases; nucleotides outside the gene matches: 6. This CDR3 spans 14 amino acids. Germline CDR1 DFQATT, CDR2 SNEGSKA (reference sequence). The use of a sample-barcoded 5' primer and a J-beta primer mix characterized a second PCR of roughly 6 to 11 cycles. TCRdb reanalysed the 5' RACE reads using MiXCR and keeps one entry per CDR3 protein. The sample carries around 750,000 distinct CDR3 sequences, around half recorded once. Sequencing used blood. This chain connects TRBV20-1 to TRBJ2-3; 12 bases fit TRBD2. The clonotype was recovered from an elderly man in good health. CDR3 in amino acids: CSALLAGGPDTQYF. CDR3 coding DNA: TGCAGTGCTCTACTAGCGGGAGGACCTGATACGCAGTATTTT.